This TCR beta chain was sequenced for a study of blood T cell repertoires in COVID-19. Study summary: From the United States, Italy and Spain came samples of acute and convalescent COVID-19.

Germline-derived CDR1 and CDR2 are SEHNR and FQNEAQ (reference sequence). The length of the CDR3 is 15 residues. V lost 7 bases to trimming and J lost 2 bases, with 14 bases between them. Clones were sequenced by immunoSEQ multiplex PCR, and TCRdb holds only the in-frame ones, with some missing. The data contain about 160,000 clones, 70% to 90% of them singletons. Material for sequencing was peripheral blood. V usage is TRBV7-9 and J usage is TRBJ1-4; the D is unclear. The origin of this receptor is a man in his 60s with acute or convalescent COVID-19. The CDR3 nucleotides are TGTGCCAGCACCCAAGATGGGAGGACTAATGAAAAACTGTTTTTT. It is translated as CASTQDGRTNEKLFF.